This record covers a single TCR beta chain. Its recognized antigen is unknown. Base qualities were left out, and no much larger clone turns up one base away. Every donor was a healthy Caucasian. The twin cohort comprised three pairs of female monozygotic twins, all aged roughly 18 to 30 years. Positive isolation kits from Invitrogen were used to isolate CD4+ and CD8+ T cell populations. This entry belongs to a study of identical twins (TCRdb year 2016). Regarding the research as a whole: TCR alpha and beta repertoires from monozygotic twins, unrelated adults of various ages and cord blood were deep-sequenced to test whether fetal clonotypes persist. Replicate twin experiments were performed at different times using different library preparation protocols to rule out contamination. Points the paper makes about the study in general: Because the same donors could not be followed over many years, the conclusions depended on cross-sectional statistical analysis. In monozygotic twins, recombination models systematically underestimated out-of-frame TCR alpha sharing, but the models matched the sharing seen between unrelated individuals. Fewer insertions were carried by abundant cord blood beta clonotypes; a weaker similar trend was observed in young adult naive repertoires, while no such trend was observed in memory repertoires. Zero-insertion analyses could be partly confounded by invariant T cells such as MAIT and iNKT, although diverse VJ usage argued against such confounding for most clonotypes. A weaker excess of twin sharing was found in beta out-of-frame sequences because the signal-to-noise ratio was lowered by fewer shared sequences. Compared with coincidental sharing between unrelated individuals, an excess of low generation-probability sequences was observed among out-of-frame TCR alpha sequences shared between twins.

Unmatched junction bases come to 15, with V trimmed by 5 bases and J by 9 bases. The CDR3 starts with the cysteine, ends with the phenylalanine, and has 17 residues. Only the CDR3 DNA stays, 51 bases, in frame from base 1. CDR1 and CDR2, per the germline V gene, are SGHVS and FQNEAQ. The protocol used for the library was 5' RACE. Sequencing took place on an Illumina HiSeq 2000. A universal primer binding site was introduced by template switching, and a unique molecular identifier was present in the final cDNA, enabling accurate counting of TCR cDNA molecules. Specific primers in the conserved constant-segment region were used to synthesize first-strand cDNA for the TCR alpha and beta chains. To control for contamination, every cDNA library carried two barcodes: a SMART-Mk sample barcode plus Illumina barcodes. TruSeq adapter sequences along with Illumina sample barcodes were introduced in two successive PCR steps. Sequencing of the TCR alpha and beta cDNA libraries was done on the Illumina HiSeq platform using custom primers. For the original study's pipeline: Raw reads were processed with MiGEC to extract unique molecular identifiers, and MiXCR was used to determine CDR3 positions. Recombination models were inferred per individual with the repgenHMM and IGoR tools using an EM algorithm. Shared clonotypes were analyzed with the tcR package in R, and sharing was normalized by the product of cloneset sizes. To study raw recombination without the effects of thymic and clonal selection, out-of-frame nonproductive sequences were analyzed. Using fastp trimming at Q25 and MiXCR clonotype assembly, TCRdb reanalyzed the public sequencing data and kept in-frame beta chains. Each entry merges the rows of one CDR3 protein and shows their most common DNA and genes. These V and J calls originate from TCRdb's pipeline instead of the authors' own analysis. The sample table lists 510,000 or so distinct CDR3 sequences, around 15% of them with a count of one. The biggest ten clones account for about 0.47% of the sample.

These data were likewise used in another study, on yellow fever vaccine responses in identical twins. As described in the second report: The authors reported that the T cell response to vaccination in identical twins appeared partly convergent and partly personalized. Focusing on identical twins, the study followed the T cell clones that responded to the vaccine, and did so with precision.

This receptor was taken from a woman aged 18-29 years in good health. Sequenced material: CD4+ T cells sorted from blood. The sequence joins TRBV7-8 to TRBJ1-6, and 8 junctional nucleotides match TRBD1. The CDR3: CASSLVSPTGVGSPLHF. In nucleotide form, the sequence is TGTGCCAGCAGCCTAGTATCCCCGACAGGGGTAGGTTCACCCCTCCACTTT.